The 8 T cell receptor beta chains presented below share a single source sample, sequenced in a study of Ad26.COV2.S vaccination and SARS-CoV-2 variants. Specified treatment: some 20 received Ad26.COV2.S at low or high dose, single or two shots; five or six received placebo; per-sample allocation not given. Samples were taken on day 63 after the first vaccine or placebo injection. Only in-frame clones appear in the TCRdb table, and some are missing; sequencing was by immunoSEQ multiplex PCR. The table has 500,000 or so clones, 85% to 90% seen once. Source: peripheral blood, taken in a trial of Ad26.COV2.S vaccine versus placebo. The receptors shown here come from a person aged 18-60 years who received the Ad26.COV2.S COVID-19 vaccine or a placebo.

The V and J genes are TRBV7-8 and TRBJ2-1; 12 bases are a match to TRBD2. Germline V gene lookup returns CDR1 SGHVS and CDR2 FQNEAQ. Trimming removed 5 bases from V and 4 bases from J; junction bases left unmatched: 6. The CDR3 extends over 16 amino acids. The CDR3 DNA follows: TGTGCCAGCAGCCCTTTACTAGCGGGAGGTTACAATGAGCAGTTCTTC. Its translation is CASSPLLAGGYNEQFF.

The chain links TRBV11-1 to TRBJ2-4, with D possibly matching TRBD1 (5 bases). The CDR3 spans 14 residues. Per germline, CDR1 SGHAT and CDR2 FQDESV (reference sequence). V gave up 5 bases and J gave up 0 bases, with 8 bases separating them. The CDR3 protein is CASSRTLAKNIQYF. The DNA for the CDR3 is TGTGCCAGCAGCCGGACACTAGCCAAAAACATTCAGTACTTC.

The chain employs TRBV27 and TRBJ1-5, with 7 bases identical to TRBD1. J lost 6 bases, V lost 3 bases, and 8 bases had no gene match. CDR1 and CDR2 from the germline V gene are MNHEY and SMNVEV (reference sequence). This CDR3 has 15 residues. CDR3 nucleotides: TGTGCCAGCAGTTTCAGACAGGGAGGACCTCAGCCCCAGCATTTT. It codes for CASSFRQGGPQPQHF.

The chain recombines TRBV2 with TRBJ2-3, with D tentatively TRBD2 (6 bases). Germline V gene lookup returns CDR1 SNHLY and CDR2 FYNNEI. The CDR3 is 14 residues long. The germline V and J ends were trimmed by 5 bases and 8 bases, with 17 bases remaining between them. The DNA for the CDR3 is TGTGCCAGCAGTACACGCGGGAAACCAAGTACGCAGTATTTT. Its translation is CASSTRGKPSTQYF. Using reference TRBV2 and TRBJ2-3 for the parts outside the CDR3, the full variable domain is EPEVTQTPSHQVTQMGQEVILRCVPISNHLYFYWYRQILGQKVEFLVSFYNNEISEKSEIFDDQFSVERPDGSNFTLKIRSTKLEDSAMYFCASSTRGKPSTQYFGPGTRLTVL.

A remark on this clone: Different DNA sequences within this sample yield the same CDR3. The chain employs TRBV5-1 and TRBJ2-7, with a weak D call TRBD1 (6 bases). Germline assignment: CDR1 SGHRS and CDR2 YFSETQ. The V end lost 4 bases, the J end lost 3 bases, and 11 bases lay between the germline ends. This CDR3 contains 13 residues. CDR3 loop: CASSTGQLYEQYF. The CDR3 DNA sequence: TGCGCCAGCAGCACCGGACAGCTCTACGAGCAGTACTTC.

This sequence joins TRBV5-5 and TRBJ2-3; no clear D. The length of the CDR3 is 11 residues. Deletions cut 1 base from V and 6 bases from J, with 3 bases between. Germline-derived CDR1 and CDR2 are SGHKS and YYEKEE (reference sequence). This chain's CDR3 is CASSLFDTQYF. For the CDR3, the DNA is TGTGCCAGCAGCTTGTTTGATACGCAGTATTTT.

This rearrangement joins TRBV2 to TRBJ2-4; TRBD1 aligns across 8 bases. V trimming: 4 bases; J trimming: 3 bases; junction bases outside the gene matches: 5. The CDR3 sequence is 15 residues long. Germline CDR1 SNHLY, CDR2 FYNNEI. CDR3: CASSVDRDVKNIQYF. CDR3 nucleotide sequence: TGTGCCAGCAGTGTGGACAGGGATGTCAAAAACATTCAGTACTTC.

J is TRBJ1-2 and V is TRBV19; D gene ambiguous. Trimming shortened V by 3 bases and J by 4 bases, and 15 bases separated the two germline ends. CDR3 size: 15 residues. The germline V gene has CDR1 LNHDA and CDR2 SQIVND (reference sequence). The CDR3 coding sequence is TGTGCCAGTAGTATGGGCCACCAGTTTTTCTATGGCTACACCTTC. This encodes CASSMGHQFFYGYTF.